Below are 10 T cell receptor beta chains sequenced from a single sample in a study of CD8+CD57+ T cells in acquired aplastic anemia (dated by TCRdb to 2016 to 2019). The instrument given in TCRdb is Illumina HiSeq 2000. Genomic DNA served as template for TCR beta VDJ combination and CDR3 sequence profiling. TCRdb's own reprocessing of the public reads used fastp at Q25 and MiXCR and kept productive beta chains. Duplicate CDR3 protein sequences are folded into a single record with the most common DNA and genes. This sample comprises over 200,000 distinct CDR3 sequences, 60% to 65% of them detected only once. The ten largest clones capture about 29% of the sample. The specimen was sorted CD4+, CD8+, or CD8+CD57+ T cells (not recorded which) from PBMCs. These TCRs come from a human donor in good health.

The chain recombines TRBV27 with TRBJ2-1, with D perhaps TRBD1 (6 bases). Per the germline V gene, CDR1 is MNHEY and CDR2 is SMNVEV (reference sequence). The V gene lost 2 bases and the J gene lost 4 bases, with 9 bases spanning the gap. This CDR3 spans 14 amino acids. The CDR3 loop reads CASSLRTVYNEQFF. As DNA, the CDR3 is TGTGCCAGCAGTTTAAGGACAGTATACAATGAGCAGTTCTTC.

The chain recombines TRBV29-1 with TRBJ2-7; unclear D gene. The CDR3 is 10 amino acids. V shed 5 bases and J shed 6 bases, with 8 bases lying between them. Germline lookup yields CDR1 SQVTM and CDR2 ANQGSEA. In nucleotides, the CDR3 is TGCAGCGTTCAGGACCGCGAGCAGTACTTC. Protein product: CSVQDREQYF.

The sample holds many counts of this clonotype. The chain carries TRBV9 and TRBJ2-1, with D unclear. Trimming cost V 4 bases and J 0 bases, with 11 bases left between them. The CDR3 loop spans 15 amino acids. Germline V gene sequence: CDR1 SGDLS, CDR2 YYNGEE. The CDR3 here is CASSSDWSSYNEQFF. The CDR3 nucleotides are TGTGCCAGCAGCTCAGACTGGAGCTCCTACAATGAGCAGTTCTTC. The variable domain in full, with the rest retrieved from reference TRBV9 and TRBJ2-1, is DSGVTQTPKHLITATGQRVTLRCSPRSGDLSVYWYQQSLDQGLQFLIQYYNGEERAKGNILERFSAQQFPDLHSELNLSSLELGDSALYFCASSSDWSSYNEQFFGPGTRLTVL.

This clonotype was observed at least ten times. J is TRBJ2-7 and V is TRBV25-1, with D perhaps TRBD1 or TRBD2 (5 bases each). V lost 8 bases and J lost 1, with 12 bases in between. The CDR3 runs to 13 residues. Germline-derived CDR1 and CDR2 are MGHDK and SYGVNS. CDR3 DNA: TGTGCCAGCGAGGGGCAGGGATCCTACGAGCAGTACTTC. Translated, it gives CASEGQGSYEQYF.

The rearrangement joins TRBV6-4 to TRBJ2-3, with D perhaps given as TRBD1 or TRBD2 (5 bases each). Trimming removed 0 bases from V and 2 bases from J, with 12 bases in between. CDR1 and CDR2 from the germline V gene are MRHNA and SNTAGT. The CDR3 runs 16 residues. CDR3 residues: CASSDSVGPSTDTQYF. CDR3 DNA: TGTGCCAGCAGTGACTCTGTGGGACCATCCACAGATACGCAGTATTTT.

The genes are TRBV5-5 and TRBJ2-2; no firm D call. There are 14 residues in the CDR3. Germline V gene data show CDR1 as SGHKS and CDR2 as YYEKEE (reference sequence). V shed 2 bases and J shed 2 bases, with 7 bases lying between them. For the CDR3, the DNA is TGTGCCAGCAGCTTTGCCGCAAACACCGGGGAGCTGTTTTTT. Its protein is CASSFAANTGELFF.

This clonotype was seen a single time. This CDR3 is CASSEDRGSYNEQFF. CDR3 bases: TGTGCCAGCAGTGAGGACAGGGGTTCCTACAATGAGCAGTTCTTC. The chain has TRBV9 and TRBJ2-1; 9 positions agree with TRBD1. The germline V gene encodes CDR1 SGDLS and CDR2 YYNGEE. This CDR3 spans 15 amino acids. V dropped 5 bases and J dropped 1; count of bases not matched to a gene: 4.

To note about this clonotype: The junction and the germline gene differ at one end; a read error may be behind it. J is TRBJ2-5 and V is TRBV15; either TRBD1 or TRBD2 may supply D (5 bases each). Germline CDR1 LNHNV, CDR2 YYDKDF (reference sequence). The CDR3 totals 16 residues. The CDR3 protein is CATSREVFRVGETQYF. As DNA, the CDR3 is TGTGCCACCAGCAGAGAGGTCTTTCGGGTGGGGGAGACCCAGTACTTT.

This chain links TRBV20-1 with TRBJ1-1; the D gene is possibly TRBD1 (6 bases). The CDR3 is made up of 14 amino acids. Per the germline V gene, CDR1 is DFQATT and CDR2 is SNEGSKA (reference sequence). V was shortened by 4 bases and J by 2 bases, with 14 bases between the two germline ends. CDR3 nucleotides: TGCAGTGCTACCCTGGACAGCGCAAACACTGAAGCTTTCTTT. Protein sequence: CSATLDSANTEAFF.

This clonotype is a singleton in its sample. The chain carries TRBV20-1 and TRBJ1-1; D is undetermined. Germline V gene data show CDR1 as DFQATT and CDR2 as SNEGSKA (reference sequence). Trimming cost V 4 bases and J 0 bases, with 9 bases left between them. CDR3 length: 13 residues. The CDR3 loop reads CSANLWVNTEAFF. The CDR3 DNA reads TGCAGTGCTAACTTATGGGTGAACACTGAAGCTTTCTTT.